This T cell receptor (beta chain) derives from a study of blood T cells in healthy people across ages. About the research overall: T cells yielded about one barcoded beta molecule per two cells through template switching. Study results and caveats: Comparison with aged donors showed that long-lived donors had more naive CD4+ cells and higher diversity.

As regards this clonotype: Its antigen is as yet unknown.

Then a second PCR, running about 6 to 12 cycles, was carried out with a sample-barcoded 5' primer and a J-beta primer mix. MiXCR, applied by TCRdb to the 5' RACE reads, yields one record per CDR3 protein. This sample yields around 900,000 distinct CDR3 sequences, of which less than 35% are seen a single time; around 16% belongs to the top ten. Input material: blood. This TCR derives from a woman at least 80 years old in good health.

CDR3 loop: CASSLAGRGGHSSPHNEQFF. The CDR3 coding sequence is TGTGCCAGCAGCTTAGCGGGGAGGGGAGGACACTCCAGCCCTCACAATGAGCAGTTCTTC. V gene TRBV7-9 combines with J gene TRBJ2-1; 7 bases are a match to TRBD2. The CDR3 length is 20 residues. V lost 0 bases, J lost 5 bases, and 19 bases stayed unmatched. CDR1 is SEHNR and CDR2 is FQNEAQ in the germline V gene (reference sequence).